This passage covers 13 T cell receptor beta chains from one sample sequenced in a study of CD8+ T cells in alopecia areata. As the sequencing template, cDNA was produced by extracting RNA and reverse transcribing it. Here immunoSEQ multiplex PCR was the method, and the copy in TCRdb shows in-frame clones only, minus some. The sample yields around 60,000 clones, 46% seen once. Treatment noted: oral pan-JAK inhibitor, 5-10 mg twice daily. The sequenced sample was CD8+ T cells sorted from blood, obtained at approximately week 36, from a patient treated with tofacitinib. These receptors came from a human donor with alopecia areata.

The V call is TRBV30, the J call TRBJ2-7; the D is unclear. The germline gives CDR1 GTSNPN, CDR2 SVGIG (reference sequence). V was trimmed by 0 bases and J by 0 bases, leaving 9 bases between them. This CDR3 has 14 amino acids. CDR3 sequence reads: CAWSVFYGSYEQYF. The CDR3 DNA is TGTGCCTGGAGTGTATTTTACGGCTCCTACGAGCAGTACTTC.

This chain uses TRBV27 with TRBJ2-1; a weak D match, TRBD1 (5 bases). This CDR3 contains 14 residues. Trimming took 0 bases from V and 8 from J, leaving 11 bases between them. CDR1 is MNHEY and CDR2 is SMNVEV in the germline V gene (reference sequence). The CDR3 DNA is TGTGCCAGCAGTTTATCGGGGAAAGGGGATGAGCAGTTCTTC. It encodes CASSLSGKGDEQFF.

V is TRBV7-9 and J is TRBJ1-2, with no clear D. The germline V gene has CDR1 SEHNR and CDR2 FQNEAQ (reference sequence). The length of the CDR3 is 13 residues. The V gene lost 5 bases and the J gene lost 4 bases, with 11 bases spanning the gap. CDR3 residues: CASSPPVVYGYTF. CDR3 bases: TGTGCCAGCAGCCCGCCGGTGGTCTATGGCTACACCTTC.

The genes are TRBV29-1 and TRBJ2-5, with a tentative D call TRBD2 (6 bases). Germline CDR1 SQVTM, CDR2 ANQGSEA. The CDR3 consists of 17 residues. Trimming took off 7 bases at V and 4 bases at J, with 28 bases between the two ends. CDR3 amino acids: CSGDAGRGARMGETQYF. CDR3 bases: TGCAGCGGCGATGCGGGAAGAGGGGCGAGGATGGGAGAGACCCAGTACTTC.

This clone appeared once. The chain recombines TRBV6-5 with TRBJ2-7; no clear D gene. Looked up from germline, CDR1 is MNHEY and CDR2 is SVGAGI. V was cut by 5 bases and J by 0 bases, with 5 bases left in between. The length of the CDR3 is 12 residues. CDR3 loop: CASSPSSYEQYF. The CDR3 bases are TGTGCCAGCAGTCCGAGCTCCTACGAGCAGTACTTC.

The CDR3 sequence: CASSGRTGHEQYF. The CDR3 DNA is TGTGCCAGCAGCGGAAGGACAGGCCACGAGCAGTACTTC. V and J are TRBV11-2 and TRBJ2-7; 7 bases match TRBD1. The ends lost 5 bases at V and 5 bases at J; junction bases unmatched: 6. CDR3 length: 13 residues. Germline V gene lookup returns CDR1 SGHAT and CDR2 FQNNGV.

A single count supports this clone. This CDR3 is also generated by other DNA sequences in the sample. V gene TRBV9 combines with J gene TRBJ1-2, with D uncertain. The CDR3 is 12 amino acids. V was trimmed by 0 bases and J by 2 bases, leaving 2 bases between them. Germline CDR1 is SGDLS and CDR2 is YYNGEE. DNA for the CDR3: TGTGCCAGCAGCGTAGGCAACTATGGCTACACCTTC. Its protein is CASSVGNYGYTF.

This clone turned up a few times. The CDR3 nucleotides read TGTGCCAGTACCCCCAGGGGGGATAGACAAGAGACCCAGTACTTC. As protein: CASTPRGDRQETQYF. V is TRBV19 and J is TRBJ2-5; D may be TRBD1 (7 bases). The V and J ends lost 7 bases and 2 bases respectively, with 17 bases between them. Per germline, CDR1 LNHDA and CDR2 SQIVND (reference sequence). The CDR3 contains 15 residues.

This sequence joins TRBV29-1 and TRBJ2-1, with D tentatively TRBD2 (5 bases). The V gene's germline CDR1 is SQVTM and CDR2 ANQGSEA. The CDR3 contains 12 residues. CDR3 sequence: CSPRVSYNEQFF. The CDR3 coding sequence is TGCAGTCCGCGGGTATCCTACAATGAGCAGTTCTTC.

The chain employs TRBV4-1 and TRBJ2-2; perhaps TRBD1 as D (8 bases). Deletions cut 2 bases from V and 7 bases from J, with 14 bases between. Germline CDR1 reads MGHRA; CDR2 reads YSYEKL. The CDR3 runs to 15 residues. The CDR3 nucleotides are TGCGCCAGCAGCCAATGGACAGGGAGGGACGGGGAGCTGTTTTTT. Translation: CASSQWTGRDGELFF.

This clone was counted between two and nine times. V usage is TRBV6-4 and J usage is TRBJ2-1; a weak D match, TRBD2 (5 bases). CDR1 MRHNA and CDR2 SNTAGT come from the germline V gene. The V gene lost 6 bases and the J gene lost 6 bases, with 9 bases spanning the gap. This CDR3 has 12 amino acids. The CDR3 sequence is CASREGVNEQFF. Written as DNA, the CDR3 is TGTGCCAGCAGAGAGGGAGTCAATGAGCAGTTCTTC.

This clone was seen a handful of times. The V gene is TRBV29-1, the J gene TRBJ2-2; D could derive from TRBD1 or TRBD2 (5 bases each). The germline V gene encodes CDR1 SQVTM and CDR2 ANQGSEA. Deletions cut 3 bases from V and 2 bases from J, with 10 bases between. CDR3 length: 14 amino acids. The chain's CDR3 is CSVDGRDNTGELFF. The CDR3 DNA sequence: TGCAGCGTTGACGGCAGGGACAACACCGGGGAGCTGTTTTTT.

This clone was recorded a few times. The rearrangement uses TRBV30 and TRBJ2-2; 8 bases match TRBD2. V was pared by 1 base and J by 4 bases, with 8 bases of the junction left unmatched. The CDR3 is made up of 16 amino acids. The germline CDR1 and CDR2 sequences are GTSNPN and SVGIG (reference sequence). CDR3 nucleotide sequence: TGTGCCTGGAGTGGTAGCGGGAACCCGGGCACCGGGGAGCTGTTTTTT. The encoded protein is CAWSGSGNPGTGELFF. The variable domain in full, with the rest retrieved from reference TRBV30 and TRBJ2-2, is SQTIHQWPATLVQPVGSPLSLECTVEGTSNPNLYWYRQAAGRGLQLLFYSVGIGQISSEVPQNLSASRPQDRQFILSSKKLLLSDSGFYLCAWSGSGNPGTGELFFGEGSRLTVL.